These 23 T cell receptor beta chains were sequenced from one sample in a study of control samples from healthy donors and cancer patients. TCRdb's table, derived via immunoSEQ multiplex PCR, lists solely in-frame clones and lacks some. The sample lists roughly 120,000 clones; over 75% were seen once. Sequencing used blood. These receptors all come from a human donor in good health. The donor label of this sample is uncertain.

The CDR3 sequence is CSVGGRAGNTEAFF. The CDR3 nucleotides are TGCAGCGTTGGTGGAAGGGCGGGGAACACTGAAGCTTTCTTT. J is TRBJ1-1 and V is TRBV29-1; D remains unclear. Trimming removed 4 bases at V and 1 base at J, with 13 bases between. The CDR3 runs 14 residues. The germline V gene has CDR1 SQVTM and CDR2 ANQGSEA. The full variable domain, completed using reference TRBV29-1 and TRBJ1-1, is SAVISQKPSRDICQRGTSLTIQCQVDSQVTMMFWYRQQPGQSLTLIATANQGSEATYESGFVIDKFPISRPNLTFSTLTVSNMSPEDSSIYLCSVGGRAGNTEAFFGQGTRLTVV.

The chain uses TRBV18 and TRBJ1-2; possibly TRBD1 for D (6 bases). Germline V gene sequence: CDR1 KGHSH, CDR2 LQKENI. The CDR3 sequence is 14 residues long. V lost 6 bases and J lost 6, with 17 bases in between. The CDR3 nucleotides are TGTGCCAGCTCCCTCAAACAGGGAGGGGATGGCTACACCTTC. Translation: CASSLKQGGDGYTF.

CDR3 region: CASSAKQGNSYNEQFF. The CDR3 coding sequence is TGTGCCAGCAGTGCTAAACAGGGGAACTCCTACAATGAGCAGTTCTTC. V and J are TRBV6-1 and TRBJ2-1; 7 nucleotides agree with TRBD1. The CDR3 has 16 amino acids. Germline V gene sequence: CDR1 MNHNS, CDR2 SASEGT. The V segment lost 4 bases and the J segment 0 bases; nucleotides outside the gene matches: 6.

This chain uses TRBV6-1 with TRBJ2-2; D perhaps matches TRBD2 (7 bases). The V gene lost 2 bases and the J gene lost 9 bases, with 16 bases spanning the gap. This CDR3 has 15 residues. Looked up from germline, CDR1 is MNHNS and CDR2 is SASEGT. CDR3 nucleotides: TGTGCCAGCAGTGAATACGCGAGGGGGGGCCGGGAGCTGTTTTTT. Encoded protein: CASSEYARGGRELFF.

The rearrangement joins TRBV24-1 to TRBJ1-4; TRBD1 is a possible D gene (5 bases). The length of the CDR3 is 15 residues. Per the germline V gene, CDR1 is KGHDR and CDR2 is SFDVKD. With 2 bases removed from V and 2 bases from J, the gap between germline ends came to 8 bases. CDR3 DNA sequence: TGTGCCACCAGTGATTCGGGGGGTACTAATGAAAAACTGTTTTTT. It codes for CATSDSGGTNEKLFF.

Only a few counts were recorded for this clone. This chain joins TRBV27 and TRBJ1-6; D gene uncertain. Germline CDR1 reads MNHEY; CDR2 reads SMNVEV (reference sequence). This CDR3 is 14 amino acids long. The V and J ends lost 2 bases and 7 bases respectively, with 9 bases between them. The chain's CDR3 is CASSLGVWNSPLHF. Here the CDR3 DNA reads TGTGCCAGCAGTTTAGGGGTTTGGAATTCACCCCTCCACTTT.

This clone was recorded only once. The chain's CDR3 is CASSPLSLAPPPDTQYF. The CDR3 DNA follows: TGTGCCAGCAGCCCCCTAAGCTTAGCGCCGCCCCCAGATACGCAGTATTTT. The genes are TRBV14 and TRBJ2-3; D is possibly TRBD2 (5 bases). Germline assignment: CDR1 SGHDN and CDR2 FVKESK. V was cut by 4 bases and J by 4 bases, with 21 bases left in between. The length of the CDR3 is 17 residues.

V and J are TRBV27 and TRBJ2-7, with D possibly TRBD1 on 6 matching bases. V lost 2 bases and J 3 bases, leaving 8 bases between the germline ends. The CDR3 contains 13 residues. Germline-derived CDR1 and CDR2 are MNHEY and SMNVEV (reference sequence). The CDR3 DNA sequence: TGTGCCAGCAGTTTAAAACAGGGCTACGAGCAGTACTTC. It specifies CASSLKQGYEQYF.

The gene calls are TRBV21-1 and TRBJ2-5; TRBD2 is the table's D call and was not checked against the DNA. TRBV21-1 is a pseudogene. The CDR3 has 14 residues. CDR3 region: CASSNSKTKETQYF. The CDR3, as DNA: TGTGCCAGCAGCAATTCCAAGACTAAAGAGACCCAGTACTTC.

The genes are TRBV5-4 and TRBJ2-7; 7 nucleotides align to TRBD1. Germline values: CDR1 SGHNT, CDR2 YYREEE (reference sequence). This CDR3 is built from 14 residues. Germline trimming cut 4 bases from V and 6 bases from J; bases unmatched to any gene: 10. The CDR3 loop reads CASSPNRGMGEQYF. CDR3 bases: TGTGCCAGCAGCCCAAACAGGGGTATGGGCGAGCAGTACTTC.

J is TRBJ1-3 and V is TRBV18, with D perhaps matching TRBD1 (5 bases). The CDR3 length is 15 residues. Trimming left V 2 bases short and J 2 bases short, with 10 bases between. CDR1 and CDR2 (germline): KGHSH, LQKENI. Here the CDR3 reads CASSPSRDPGNTIYF. The CDR3 DNA sequence: TGTGCCAGCTCACCAAGCAGGGATCCTGGAAACACCATATATTTT.

The gene calls are TRBV5-1 and TRBJ1-1; D not certain. Deletions cut 0 bases from V and 1 base from J, with 7 bases between. In germline, CDR1 is SGHRS, CDR2 YFSETQ. This CDR3 is 14 amino acids long. The CDR3 DNA reads as TGCGCCAGCAGCTTGGGCATTACGAACACTGAAGCTTTCTTT. It codes for CASSLGITNTEAFF.

The gene calls are TRBV5-5 and TRBJ1-1; TRBD1 is a possible D gene (6 bases). The V end lost 0 bases, the J end lost 7 bases, and 10 bases lay between the germline ends. CDR1 SGHKS and CDR2 YYEKEE come from the germline V gene (reference sequence). The CDR3 has 13 amino acids. Here the CDR3 DNA reads TGTGCCAGCAGCTTGGCGTTGACAGGTGAAGCTTTCTTT. The encoded protein is CASSLALTGEAFF.

The CDR3 spells CASSPVGGVHGANVLTF. In DNA, the CDR3 is TGTGCCAGCAGCCCTGTGGGGGGCGTGCATGGGGCCAACGTCCTGACTTTC. The J gene is TRBJ2-6, the V gene TRBV5-6; D might be TRBD1 or TRBD2, each matching 6 bases. With 4 bases removed from V and 3 bases from J, the gap between germline ends came to 17 bases. Per the germline V gene, CDR1 is SGHDT and CDR2 is YYEEEE. The length of the CDR3 is 17 residues.

This chain uses TRBV12-5 with TRBJ1-2; perhaps TRBD1 as D (5 bases). Germline loops: CDR1 LGHNT, CDR2 FRNRAP. V lost 6 bases, J lost 7 bases, and 18 bases lay in between. The CDR3 loop spans 14 amino acids. The CDR3 loop reads CASGNQGDFSGYTF. The CDR3 DNA sequence: TGTGCTAGTGGCAATCAAGGGGATTTTAGTGGCTACACCTTC.

This chain connects TRBV5-5 to TRBJ1-5; D ambiguous. The CDR3 has 17 amino acids. Trimming left V 4 bases short and J 0 bases short, with 17 bases between. From germline, CDR1 is SGHKS and CDR2 YYEKEE (reference sequence). For the CDR3, the DNA is TGTGCCAGCAGCCCGGAAGCCCCGGGGTATAGCAATCAGCCCCAGCATTTT. This codes for CASSPEAPGYSNQPQHF.

This clone was counted only a few times. Other DNA sequences in the sample encode the same CDR3. The chain combines TRBV5-1 with TRBJ1-1; D is undetermined. The germline gives CDR1 SGHRS, CDR2 YFSETQ. This CDR3 region has 13 residues. V lost 0 bases and J lost 1, with 4 bases in between. CDR3 amino acids: CASSLAENTEAFF. The DNA for the CDR3 is TGCGCCAGCAGCTTGGCAGAGAACACTGAAGCTTTCTTT.

This chain uses TRBV13 with TRBJ2-7, with unresolved D. The germline gives CDR1 PRHDT, CDR2 FYEKMQ (reference sequence). This CDR3 is built from 15 residues. Between the trimmed V and J ends, which lost 0 bases and 2 bases, there was a span of 11 bases. The CDR3 is CASSLGGYGTYEQYF. CDR3 DNA sequence: TGTGCCAGCAGCTTAGGCGGGTATGGAACCTACGAGCAGTACTTC.

The chain combines TRBV6-2 or TRBV6-3 with TRBJ2-5; 8 bases line up with TRBD2. In germline, CDR1 is MNHEY, CDR2 SVGEGT. There are 15 residues in the CDR3. V was pared by 6 bases and J by 4 bases, with 10 bases of the junction left unmatched. The DNA of the CDR3 is TGTGCCAGCAGCCCTTCCTTAGCGGGGAGAGAGACCCAGTACTTC. It translates to CASSPSLAGRETQYF.

The chain has TRBV5-5 and TRBJ2-7; no clear D gene. Deletions cut 0 bases from V and 0 bases from J, with 4 bases between. Germline CDR1 reads SGHKS; CDR2 reads YYEKEE (reference sequence). This CDR3 region has 13 residues. Written as DNA, the CDR3 is TGTGCCAGCAGCTTGGTTAGCTCCTACGAGCAGTACTTC. Translating gives CASSLVSSYEQYF.

The chain is built from TRBV5-1 and TRBJ2-3; 10 bases fit TRBD2. V lost 3 bases to trimming and J lost 1 base; unmatched junction nucleotides: 2. Per germline, CDR1 SGHRS and CDR2 YFSETQ. The length of the CDR3 is 15 residues. The CDR3 region has the DNA TGCGCCAGCAGCTCTAGCGGGGGAGGCACAGATACGCAGTATTTT. Translated: CASSSSGGGTDTQYF.

The chain carries TRBV7-9 and TRBJ2-3; D might be TRBD2 (6 bases). Germline loops: CDR1 SEHNR, CDR2 FQNEAQ (reference sequence). Trimming took off 1 base at V and 7 bases at J, with 15 bases between the two ends. This CDR3 has 15 amino acids. CDR3 amino acids: CASSLGDSLKYTQYF. The CDR3 DNA reads as TGTGCCAGCAGCTTAGGGGACTCCTTGAAGTATACGCAGTATTTT.

The CDR3 spells CASSSLRGGGRANTEAFF. The CDR3 DNA follows: TGTGCCAGCAGCTCCCTAAGGGGGGGCGGCAGGGCGAACACTGAAGCTTTCTTT. The chain joins TRBV5-8 to TRBJ1-1; D is perhaps TRBD1 (6 bases). The germline V and J ends were trimmed by 3 bases and 1 base, with 22 bases remaining between them. This CDR3 region has 18 residues. Germline V lookup: CDR1 SGHTS, CDR2 YDEGEE.